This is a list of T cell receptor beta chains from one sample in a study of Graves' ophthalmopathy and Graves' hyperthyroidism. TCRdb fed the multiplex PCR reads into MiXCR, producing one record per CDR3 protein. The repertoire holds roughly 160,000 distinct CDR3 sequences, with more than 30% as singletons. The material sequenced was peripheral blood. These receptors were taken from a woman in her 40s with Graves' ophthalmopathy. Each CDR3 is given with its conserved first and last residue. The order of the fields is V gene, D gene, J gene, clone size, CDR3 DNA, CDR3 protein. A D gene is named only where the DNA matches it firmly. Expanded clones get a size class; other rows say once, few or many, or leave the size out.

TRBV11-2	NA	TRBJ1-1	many	TGTGCCAGCAGCTTAAGTATGGGGGCTGAAGCTTTCTTT	CASSLSMGAEAFF
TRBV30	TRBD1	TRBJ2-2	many	TGTGCCTGGAGTGGAGGGGGCAGGACCGGGGAGCTGTTTTTT	CAWSGGGRTGELFF
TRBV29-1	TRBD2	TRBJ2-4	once	TGCAGCGTTGAATTTCTAGCGGCACAGTACTTC	CSVEFLAAQYF
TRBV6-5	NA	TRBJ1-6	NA	TGTGCCAGCAGTTACTCAGGGACTTATTCACCCCTCCACTTT	CASSYSGTYSPLHF
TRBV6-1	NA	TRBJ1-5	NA	TGTGCCAGCAGTCTGGGAGAGGGCATCTTTTCCAATCAGCCCCAGCATTTT	CASSLGEGIFSNQPQHF
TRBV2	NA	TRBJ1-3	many	TGTGCCAGCAGTGAAAGGGTCACCGTTTCTGGAAACACCATATATTTT	CASSERVTVSGNTIYF
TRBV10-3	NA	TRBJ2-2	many	TGTGCCATCAGATCTGGCGGGACCGGGGAGCTGTTTTTT	CAIRSGGTGELFF
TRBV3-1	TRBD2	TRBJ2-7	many	TGTGCCAGCAGCCAAGACGGGACTAGCGAGTACGAGCAGTACTTC	CASSQDGTSEYEQYF
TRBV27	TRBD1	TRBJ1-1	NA	TGTGCCAGCGGCAGGGGGCGCGAGGGCACTGAAGCTTTCTTT	CASGRGREGTEAFF
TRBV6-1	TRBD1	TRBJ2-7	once	TGTGCCAGCAGTAAGACAGGGACCTCCTACGAGCAGTACTTC	CASSKTGTSYEQYF
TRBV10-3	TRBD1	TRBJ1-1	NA	TGTGCCATCAGTGGGGGACAGGGGGCTATTGGCGCTGAAGCTTTCTTT	CAISGGQGAIGAEAFF
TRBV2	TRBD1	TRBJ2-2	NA	TGTGCCAGCAGTGGGGACAGGGACACCGGGGAGCTGTTTTTT	CASSGDRDTGELFF
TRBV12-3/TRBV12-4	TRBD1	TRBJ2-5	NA	TGTGCCAGCAGTTTAAGCTCGGGACAGGGGGTGACCCAGTACTTC	CASSLSSGQGVTQYF
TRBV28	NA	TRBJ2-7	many	TGTGCCAGCAGTACAGTGACGTACGAGCAGTACTTC	CASSTVTYEQYF
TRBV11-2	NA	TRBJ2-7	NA	TGTGCCAGCAGCTCGATACCGGGCGGTGATTCCTACGAGCAGTACTTC	CASSSIPGGDSYEQYF
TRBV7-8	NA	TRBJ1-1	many	TGTGCCAGCAGCAGATATAGCCGGGGGGCCGGGAACACTGAAGCTTTCTTT	CASSRYSRGAGNTEAFF
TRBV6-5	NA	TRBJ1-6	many	TGTGCCAGCAGGCCCCCCGGAGCTAATTCACCCCTCCACTTT	CASRPPGANSPLHF
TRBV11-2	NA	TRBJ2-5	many	TGTGCCAGCAGCCTAGTCATGGAGACCCAGTACTTC	CASSLVMETQYF
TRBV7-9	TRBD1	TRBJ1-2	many	TGTGCCAGCAGCGAGGACAGGGGCTATGGCTACACCTTC	CASSEDRGYGYTF
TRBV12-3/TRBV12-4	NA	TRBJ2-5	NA	TGTGCCAGCAGCCCCCCCGCCGGAGAGACCCAGTACTTC	CASSPPAGETQYF
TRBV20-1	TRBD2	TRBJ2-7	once	TGCAGTGCTAGAGATGGCGGGAGGGCAACCTACGAGCAGTACTTC	CSARDGGRATYEQYF
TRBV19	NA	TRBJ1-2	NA	TGTGCCAGTAGAGAAAACTATGGCTACACCTTC	CASRENYGYTF
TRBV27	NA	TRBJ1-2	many	TGTGCCAGCAGTTCTATTCAAGCTAACTATGGCTACACCTTC	CASSSIQANYGYTF
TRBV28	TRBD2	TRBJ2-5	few	TGTGCCAGCAGCCGGGACTACCTTGCTCAGTACTTC	CASSRDYLAQYF
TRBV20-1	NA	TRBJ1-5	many	TGCAGTGCTAGTTTTCAAGACAGTTGGAATCAGCCCCAGCATTTT	CSASFQDSWNQPQHF
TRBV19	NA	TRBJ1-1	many	TGTGCCAGTAGTATGGGTGGTAACATGAACACTGAAGCTTTCTTT	CASSMGGNMNTEAFF
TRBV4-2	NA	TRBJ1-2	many	TGTGCCAGCAGCCAAGTGGACAGCCCATATGGCTACACCTTC	CASSQVDSPYGYTF
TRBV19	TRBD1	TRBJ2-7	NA	TGTGCCGCCCGGGACAGGAACTACGAGCAGTACTTC	CAARDRNYEQYF
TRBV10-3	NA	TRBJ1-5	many	TGTGCCATCAGTGAGTCGGCGTTACAGCCCCAGCATTTT	CAISESALQPQHF
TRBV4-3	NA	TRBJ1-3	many	TGCGCCAGCAGCCAAGATAGCGGACTCCACTCTGGAAACACCATATATTTT	CASSQDSGLHSGNTIYF
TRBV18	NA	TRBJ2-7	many	TGTGCCAGCTCACCGCGAGGGAACTACGAGCAGTACTTC	CASSPRGNYEQYF
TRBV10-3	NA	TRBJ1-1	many	TGTGCCATCAGTGACCCGACCAATATATGGGTGGCTTTCTTT	CAISDPTNIWVAFF
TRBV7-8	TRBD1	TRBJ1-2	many	TGTGCCAGCAGCTCACAGGGGTACTATGGCTACACCTTC	CASSSQGYYGYTF
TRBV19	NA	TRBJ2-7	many	TGTGCCAGTAGTATTGTCGGGGGGCCCTCCTACGAGCAGTACTTC	CASSIVGGPSYEQYF
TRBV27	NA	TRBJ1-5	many	TGTGCCAGCAGTTTAATTGGTCGACAGGGCAATCAGCCCCAGCATTTT	CASSLIGRQGNQPQHF
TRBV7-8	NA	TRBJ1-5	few	TGTGCCAGCAGCTTAGCAGGGAGCGGATTCAATCAGCCCCAGCATTTT	CASSLAGSGFNQPQHF
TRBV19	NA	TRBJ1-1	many	TGTGCCAGTAGTCCCTGGGAGGGCCATACTGAAGCTTTCTTT	CASSPWEGHTEAFF
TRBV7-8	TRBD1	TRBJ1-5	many	TGTGCCAGCAGCTGGGGGGACAGCTTAAATCAGCCCCAGCATTTT	CASSWGDSLNQPQHF
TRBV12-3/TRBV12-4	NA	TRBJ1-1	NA	TGTGCCAGCAGTATCCAGGGTGTTTTCACTGAAGCTTTCTTT	CASSIQGVFTEAFF
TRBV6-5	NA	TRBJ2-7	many	TGTGCCAGCAGTTACTCGATAGGGTACGAGCAGTACTTC	CASSYSIGYEQYF
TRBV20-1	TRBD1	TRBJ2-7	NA	TGCAGTGCTACAAACAGGGGAACCTACGAGCAGTACTTC	CSATNRGTYEQYF
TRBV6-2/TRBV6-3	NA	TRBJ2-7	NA	TGTGCCAGCGGCCCGTTTGGGAAGGTCGACGAGCAGTACTTC	CASGPFGKVDEQYF